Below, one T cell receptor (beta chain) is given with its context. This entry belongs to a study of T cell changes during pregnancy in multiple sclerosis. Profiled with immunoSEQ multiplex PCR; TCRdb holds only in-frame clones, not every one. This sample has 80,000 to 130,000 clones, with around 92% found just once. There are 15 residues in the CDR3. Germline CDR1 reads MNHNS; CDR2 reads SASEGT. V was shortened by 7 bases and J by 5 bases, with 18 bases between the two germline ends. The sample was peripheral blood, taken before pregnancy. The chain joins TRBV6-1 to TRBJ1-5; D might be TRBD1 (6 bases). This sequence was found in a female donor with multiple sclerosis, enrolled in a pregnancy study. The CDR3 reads CASKEGDTIHQPQHF. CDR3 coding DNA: TGTGCCAGCAAAGAGGGGGACACTATCCATCAGCCCCAGCATTTT.